The sequence of this TCR beta chain was determined in a study of blood T cell repertoires in COVID-19. Trimming removed 5 bases at V and 4 bases at J, with 12 bases between. Germline CDR1 is PRHDT and CDR2 is FYEKMQ (reference sequence). This CDR3 is built from 14 residues. Generated by immunoSEQ multiplex PCR, the TCRdb table keeps only in-frame clones and is missing some. The profile shows fewer than 300,000 clones, 90% of them singletons. Residents of 24 US areas, aged about 18 to 95 years, made up the participants. For recovered donors of Cohort 3, there were two negative PCRs, clearance, or symptom resolution.

This receptor was taken from a woman aged 30 to 39 who had recovered from COVID-19. Sequencing was done on a sample of PBMCs or T cells enriched from blood (not recorded which). The V and J genes are TRBV13 and TRBJ1-5, with a tentative D call TRBD1 (5 bases). This CDR3 is CASSHGRTNQPQHF. Here the CDR3 DNA reads TGTGCCAGCAGCCACGGACGGACAAATCAGCCCCAGCATTTT.